A single sample gave rise to the 23 T cell receptor beta chains below, sequenced in a study of blood T cells in healthy people across ages. The authors ran a second PCR of 7 to 11 cycles using a sample-barcoded 5' primer and a J-beta primer mix. TCRdb ran MiXCR on the 5' RACE reads and lists one entry per CDR3 protein. This table has approximately 810,000 distinct CDR3 sequences, more than 25% appearing once. The sample taken for sequencing was blood. These receptors all come from a woman of 80 years or more in good health.

About this clonotype itself: A single base separates this from a much larger clone, so it may be a read error. The chain uses TRBV7-2 and TRBJ1-4; no clear D. The CDR3 totals 14 residues. CDR1 is SGHTA and CDR2 is FQGNSA in the germline V gene. The CDR3 is CASSVGISNEKRFF. The CDR3 DNA is TGTGCCAGCAGCGTCGGGATTTCAAATGAAAAACGGTTTTTT.

As regards this clonotype: A much larger clone is a single base away; this may be a read error. The chain is built from TRBV4-3 and TRBJ2-1, with D possibly being TRBD1 or TRBD2 (5 bases each). The end of the DNA is better explained by TRBJ2-7, so the J call may be wrong. The germline CDR1 and CDR2 sequences are LGHNA and YSLEER. The CDR3 sequence is 14 residues long. CDR3 amino acids: CASSQDRGYNEQYF. The CDR3 nucleotides read TGCGCCAGCAGCCAAGATCGGGGCTACAATGAGCAGTACTTC.

This chain uses TRBV20-1 with TRBJ1-2, with a possible D match to TRBD1 (6 bases). CDR1 and CDR2 (germline): DFQATT, SNEGSKA (reference sequence). V lost 6 bases to trimming and J lost 4 bases, with 18 bases between them. There are 14 residues in the CDR3. The CDR3 DNA reads TGCAGTGCCACTTCCGAGACAGGCATCTATGGCTACACCTTC. This sequence encodes CSATSETGIYGYTF.

The genes are TRBV11-3 and TRBJ2-5; the match to TRBD2 covers 9 bases. Germline assignment: CDR1 SGHNT and CDR2 YENEEA. The trim removed 3 bases at V and 1 base at J, leaving 6 bases unmatched. This CDR3 has 16 residues. CDR3 DNA: TGTGCCAGCAGCTTGGGAGCGGGGGGATCCCAAGAGACCCAGTACTTC. Translation: CASSLGAGGSQETQYF.

In the case of this clonotype: This may come from a read error, since a much larger clone is one base off. The V gene is TRBV20-1, the J gene TRBJ2-1; D ambiguous. The germline V gene encodes CDR1 DFQATT and CDR2 SNEGSKA (reference sequence). Trimming cost V 6 bases and J 6 bases, with 9 bases left between them. This CDR3 has 11 residues. In nucleotides, the CDR3 is TGCAGTGCCCCCCAGTGCAATGAGCAGTTCTTC. This codes for CSAPQCNEQFF.

The rearrangement links TRBV12-3 or TRBV12-4 to TRBJ2-2; D is perhaps TRBD1 (6 bases). Trimming pared 3 bases from V and 8 bases from J, leaving 19 bases between. The CDR3 runs to 16 residues. In DNA, the CDR3 is TGTGCCAGCAGTTTTACTTTAACGGACAGCTTTGGGGAGCTGTTTTTT. It encodes CASSFTLTDSFGELFF.

This clonotype occurred many times. V usage is TRBV21-1 and J usage is TRBJ1-5. TRBV21-1 is a pseudogene segment. The CDR3 runs to 16 residues. The CDR3 reads CASSKDPQQVNQPQHF. In DNA form, the CDR3 reads TGTGCCAGCAGCAAAGACCCGCAACAAGTCAATCAGCCCCAGCATTTT.

As to this clonotype: A read error may account for a junction end that differs from germline. The chain couples TRBV18 to TRBJ2-3; D unresolved. Looked up from germline, CDR1 is KGHSH and CDR2 is LQKENI. There are 15 residues in the CDR3. The CDR3 spells CAGSPPPPLTDTQYF. Written as DNA, the CDR3 is TGTGCCGGCTCACCACCGCCGCCTCTCACAGATACGCAGTATTTT.

A remark on this clonotype: A much larger clonotype is one base distant, so this may be a read error. The chain recombines TRBV7-2 with TRBJ2-1; D unresolved. Germline V gene sequence: CDR1 SGHTA, CDR2 FQGNSA. There are 14 residues in the CDR3. CDR3 nucleotide sequence: TGTGCCGGCAGCTTAGGCCCGTCATCTAATGAGCAGTTCTTC. This sequence encodes CAGSLGPSSNEQFF.

This clonotype was found many times. The chain joins TRBV12-3 or TRBV12-4 to TRBJ2-1; TRBD2 matches 10 bases. The CDR3 has 14 amino acids. V was clipped by 5 bases and J by 8 bases; unmatched bases: 6. The CDR3 region is CASSQLAGKDEQFF. CDR3 DNA: TGTGCCAGCAGTCAACTAGCGGGGAAGGATGAGCAGTTCTTC.

Only a few counts were recorded for this clonotype. A read error may be the cause here, since a much bigger clone is one base away. The chain recombines TRBV12-3 or TRBV12-4 with TRBJ2-1; D possibly uses TRBD1 or TRBD2 (5 bases each). V was shortened by 1 base and J by 15 bases, with 16 bases between the two germline ends. The CDR3 totals 13 residues. CDR3 sequence: CASSLGGRAYLFF. In nucleotides, the CDR3 is TGTGCCAGCAGTTTAGGGGGACGAGCGTATCTGTTCTTC.

Comment on this clonotype: A much larger clone is a single base away; this may be a read error. The V call is TRBV6-2 or TRBV6-3, the J call TRBJ2-7; D might be TRBD2 (7 bases). Gene TRBJ2-5 matches the end of the DNA better, so the J call may be wrong. Germline values: CDR1 MNHEY, CDR2 SVGEGT. The CDR3 runs to 15 residues. The CDR3 spells CASSYAGAVSGTQYF. The DNA of the CDR3 is TGTGCCAGCAGTTACGCGGGGGCGGTTTCAGGGACCCAGTACTTC.

In its sample, this clonotype was seen many times. The chain joins TRBV6-2 or TRBV6-3 to TRBJ2-3; D not certain. The CDR3 consists of 13 residues. In germline, CDR1 is MNHEY, CDR2 SVGEGT. V shed 5 bases and J shed 3 bases, with 9 bases lying between them. The CDR3 reads CASSVKGTDTQYF. In DNA form, the CDR3 reads TGTGCCAGCAGTGTGAAGGGAACAGATACGCAGTATTTT.

The chain joins TRBV6-5 to TRBJ1-1; D might be TRBD1 (6 bases). Trimming removed 5 bases at V and 3 bases at J, with 16 bases between. This CDR3 has 15 residues. Germline V gene sequence: CDR1 MNHEY, CDR2 SVGAGI. The CDR3 loop reads CASSAASGGYTEAFF. In DNA form, the CDR3 reads TGTGCCAGCAGTGCGGCCTCGGGGGGCTACACTGAAGCTTTCTTT.

A remark on this clonotype: A much more abundant neighbour one base away suggests this may be a read error. The chain employs TRBV20-1 and TRBJ2-7, with unresolved D. Germline V gene sequence: CDR1 DFQATT, CDR2 SNEGSKA (reference sequence). The length of the CDR3 is 11 residues. The CDR3 region is CRASPEPKQYF. The CDR3 DNA follows: TGCAGGGCTTCACCCGAACCCAAGCAGTACTTC.

As regards this clonotype: One end of the junction is discordant with germline, which a read error may explain. The chain recombines TRBV5-8 with TRBJ1-2; D ambiguous. Looked up from germline, CDR1 is SGHTS and CDR2 is YDEGEE. This CDR3 comprises 14 residues. CDR3: CASSLRNYNYVYTF. As DNA, the CDR3 is TGTGCCAGCAGCTTGAGGAACTATAACTATGTCTACACCTTC.

This clonotype showed up many times. The rearrangement joins TRBV10-3 to TRBJ2-1, with 8 nucleotides matching TRBD1. This CDR3 spans 14 amino acids. J was trimmed by 9 bases and V by 7 bases; bases with no gene match: 11. In germline, CDR1 is ENHRY, CDR2 SYGVKD. The CDR3 region has the DNA TGTGCCATCACCGGGACAGGACGGCAGGGTGAGCAGTTCTTC. Protein sequence: CAITGTGRQGEQFF.

This chain connects TRBV6-5 to TRBJ1-1; 10 bases are a match to TRBD1. The CDR3 contains 12 residues. J gave up 10 bases and V 7 bases, and 6 bases lay outside the gene matches. CDR1 and CDR2 from the germline V gene are MNHEY and SVGAGI. CDR3 residues: CASTDRGLGAFF. The CDR3 coding sequence is TGTGCCAGCACCGACAGGGGGCTAGGAGCTTTCTTT.

This clonotype came up many times. The chain couples TRBV20-1 to TRBJ1-2, with TRBD1 as a possible D gene (5 bases). CDR3 length equals 14 residues. V was clipped by 0 bases and J by 4 bases, with 12 bases between them. Germline V gene lookup returns CDR1 DFQATT and CDR2 SNEGSKA (reference sequence). This chain's CDR3 is CSARDYGGGYGYTF. CDR3 nucleotides: TGCAGTGCTAGAGATTACGGGGGTGGCTATGGCTACACCTTC.

There are many counts of this clonotype. CDR3 nucleotide sequence: TGCGCCAGCAGCTTGGTCCCGAGCGGACAGGGGAACAATGAGCAGTTCTTC. This codes for CASSLVPSGQGNNEQFF. This chain uses TRBV5-1 with TRBJ2-1; 9 nucleotides align to TRBD1. J was trimmed by 5 bases and V by 0 bases; bases with no gene match: 9. Germline loops: CDR1 SGHRS, CDR2 YFSETQ. This CDR3 is built from 17 residues.

This clonotype was counted ten times or more. V and J are TRBV6-5 and TRBJ2-2, with D possibly matching TRBD1 (6 bases). The CDR3 covers 18 residues. Deletions cut 4 bases from V and 1 base from J, with 19 bases between. The germline CDR1 and CDR2 sequences are MNHEY and SVGAGI. The CDR3 region has the DNA TGTGCCAGCAGTTTCAGATCGCCGACAGGTGTGAACACCGGGGAGCTGTTTTTT. Translating it yields CASSFRSPTGVNTGELFF.

This clonotype was counted at least ten times. The CDR3 protein is CASSSSGTVAKNIQYF. CDR3 nucleotide sequence: TGTGCCAGCAGTTCCTCCGGGACGGTAGCCAAAAACATTCAGTACTTC. The chain joins TRBV28 to TRBJ2-4; D tentatively reads TRBD1 or TRBD2 (5 bases each). This CDR3 is built from 16 residues. The V gene lost 4 bases and the J gene lost 0 bases, with 13 bases spanning the gap. CDR1 and CDR2 (germline): MDHEN, SYDVKM.

The chain couples TRBV11-2 to TRBJ1-5; no firm D call. The V gene's germline CDR1 is SGHAT and CDR2 FQNNGV. Trimming removed 3 bases from V and 4 bases from J, with 7 bases in between. The CDR3 contains 13 residues. The CDR3 region has the DNA TGTGCCAGCAGCTTGAACCAGAATCAGCCCCAGCATTTT. Protein: CASSLNQNQPQHF.